Listed here is a single T cell receptor beta chain. It has no known antigen specificity. Base qualities are missing; no much larger clone stands one base away. From the cysteine through the phenylalanine, the CDR3 covers 13 amino acids. Only CDR3 DNA remains: 39 bases, in frame from the first base. Looking up the germline V gene yields CDR1 SGDLS and CDR2 YYNGEE. V is reduced by 4 bases and J by 6 bases, leaving a spacing of 14 bases between them. A patient counted as having stable Graves' hyperthyroidism if no progression to ophthalmopathy occurred over 18 months of follow-up. Hyperthyroidism patients were aged 18 to 65 years and newly diagnosed, with disease duration of less than 2 months. Any patient with an uncontrolled infection, another autoimmune disease, pregnancy or lactation was excluded. Clinical symptoms, serum thyroxine and TRAb, thyroid ultrasound, and orbital computed tomography formed the basis for the diagnoses. PBMCs were separated from approximately 9.9 ml of fresh peripheral blood using Ficoll-Paque density gradient centrifugation. Trizol reagent was used to extract total RNA, and RNA quality was then checked on an Agilent 2100 Bioanalyzer.

This specimen comes from a study of T cells in Graves' hyperthyroidism and ophthalmopathy (dated by TCRdb to between 2018 and 2021). Some background on the complete study: Peripheral blood samples were taken at the time of initial diagnosis, prior to any treatment. To identify TCR V-J signatures that set the groups apart, the researchers used a discovery cohort of more than 95 patients, made up of approximately 43 with Graves' ophthalmopathy and 55 to 65 with stable Graves' hyperthyroidism. Prospective prediction of ophthalmopathy was tested in an independent validation cohort consisting of some 20 hyperthyroidism patients and approximately 16 patients who later progressed to ophthalmopathy. The 100 discovery patients were divided at random into training and test sets in a 7:3 ratio. The study also compared thyroid tissue and blood T-cell repertoires from five or six Graves' hyperthyroidism patients. Following sampling, methimazole starting at 30 mg daily was given to hyperthyroidism patients, and high-dose intravenous methylprednisolone was given to ophthalmopathy patients. The paper describes TCR Vbeta CDR3 sequencing of 130 to 150 peripheral blood samples, made up of 43 ophthalmopathy patients, roughly 75 hyperthyroidism patients and roughly 17 progressor patients. What the research found in general, with its limitations: A 13 V-J signature model separated ophthalmopathy from stable hyperthyroidism, with over 85% sensitivity and about 81% specificity in cross-validation and 80%/75% in testing. In validation, the model predicted progression to ophthalmopathy with about 71% sensitivity and 72% to 85% specificity, a median of 6.5 months before onset. Most expanded thyroid clonotypes (frequency above 0.001) were also detected in blood, suggesting blood repertoires may reflect thyroid immune responses. Sample size was not statistically predetermined, and blinding of investigators to group allocation was not performed.

The TCR beta CDR3 regions were amplified from the RNA transcripts. For the first round of RT-PCR on the TCR CDR3, the HTBI primer set was used together with the Qiagen OneStep RT-PCR kit. A second multiplex PCR round built the libraries, followed by size selection and purification. The libraries were sequenced on an Illumina HiSeq2000 using paired-end 100 bp reads. In the authors' own workflow: SOAPnuke was used to process the raw data, with reads discarded if the reads contained adapters or uncalled bases, had a mean Phred below 15, or lacked an exact constant-primer or identifier match. High-quality paired reads were merged using COPE v1.2.5, and each unique nucleotide sequence was defined as a clonotype. Clonotypes were aligned to IMGT TRBV, TRBD and TRBJ reference segments using MiTCR v1.1. The analysis included only V-J combinations with a frequency above 0.0001, which together covered around 99% of the repertoires. The TCS score was defined as F50 (clonal expansion) divided by E x V (chaos), with BLOSUM62-based TCRdist calculated between CDR3 peptides within each V-J. Welch's t-statistics and random forest reduced fewer than 600 V-J features to 10 to 15, which were used in a naive Bayes classifier (R e1071). The public reads were reanalyzed by TCRdb: fastp trimming at Q25, MiXCR alignment, in-frame beta chains only. Rows with one shared CDR3 protein collapse into an entry with the most common genes and DNA. In this record, the V and J calls reflect TCRdb's handling and not the investigators' own analysis. The sample table contains around 400,000 distinct CDR3 sequences; only one count was recorded for 20% to 25% of them. The ten most abundant clones make up roughly 80% of the sample.

The sequenced sample was blood. The clonotype originates from a man in his fifties with Graves' hyperthyroidism. The V gene is TRBV9 and the J gene is TRBJ2-7, with no D gene named confidently. The nucleotide sequence reads TGTGCCAGCAGCCAGAGTCCGAAAGGCGAGCAGTACTTC. This translates into CASSQSPKGEQYF.